This T cell receptor beta chain was captured by sequencing in a study of T cell responses to AZD1222 COVID-19 vaccine. Findings of the study overall: Vaccine-related CD4 TCRs covered spike, predominating at 160-218 and 743-854. Reportedly, nearly half of unique spike TCRs recognized epitopes outside B.1.351/B.1.1.7 mutations. Donor demographics were predominantly white British with a female majority; clonal diversity may be underestimated.

Germline V gene lookup returns CDR1 KGHSH and CDR2 LQKENI. The V end was cut by 1 base, the J end by 7 bases, with 10 bases between. The CDR3 extends over 14 amino acids. Combined were second doses at about 4 or about 12 weeks. TCRdb's copy holds only in-frame clones and misses some; the assay was immunoSEQ multiplex PCR. This sample has some 81,000 clones; around 90% occur once, and the top ten carry about 9.9%. Concerning this clone: Its antigen is currently unknown.

Specimen: peripheral blood, collected 28 days after the second AZD1222 dose. The source of this sequence is an adult who received the AZD1222 COVID-19 vaccine. The chain links TRBV18 to TRBJ1-4; D not resolved. The CDR3 DNA reads TGTGCCAGCTCACCACAGGGCTTAGGTGAAAAACTGTTTTTT. Amino acids: CASSPQGLGEKLFF.